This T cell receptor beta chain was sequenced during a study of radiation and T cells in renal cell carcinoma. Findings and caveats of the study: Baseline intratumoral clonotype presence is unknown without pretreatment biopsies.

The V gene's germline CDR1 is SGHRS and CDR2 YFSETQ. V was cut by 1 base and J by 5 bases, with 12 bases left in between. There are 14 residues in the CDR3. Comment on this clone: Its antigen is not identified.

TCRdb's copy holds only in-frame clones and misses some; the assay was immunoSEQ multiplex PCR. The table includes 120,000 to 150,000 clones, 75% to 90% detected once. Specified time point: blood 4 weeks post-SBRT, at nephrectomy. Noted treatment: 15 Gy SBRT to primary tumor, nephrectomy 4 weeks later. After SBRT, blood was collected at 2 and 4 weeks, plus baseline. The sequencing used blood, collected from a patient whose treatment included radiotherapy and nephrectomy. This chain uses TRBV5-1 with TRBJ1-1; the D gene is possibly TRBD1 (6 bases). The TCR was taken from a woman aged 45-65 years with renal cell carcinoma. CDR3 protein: CASSLTGWETEAFF. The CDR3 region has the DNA TGCGCCAGCAGCTTGACAGGGTGGGAAACTGAAGCTTTCTTT.